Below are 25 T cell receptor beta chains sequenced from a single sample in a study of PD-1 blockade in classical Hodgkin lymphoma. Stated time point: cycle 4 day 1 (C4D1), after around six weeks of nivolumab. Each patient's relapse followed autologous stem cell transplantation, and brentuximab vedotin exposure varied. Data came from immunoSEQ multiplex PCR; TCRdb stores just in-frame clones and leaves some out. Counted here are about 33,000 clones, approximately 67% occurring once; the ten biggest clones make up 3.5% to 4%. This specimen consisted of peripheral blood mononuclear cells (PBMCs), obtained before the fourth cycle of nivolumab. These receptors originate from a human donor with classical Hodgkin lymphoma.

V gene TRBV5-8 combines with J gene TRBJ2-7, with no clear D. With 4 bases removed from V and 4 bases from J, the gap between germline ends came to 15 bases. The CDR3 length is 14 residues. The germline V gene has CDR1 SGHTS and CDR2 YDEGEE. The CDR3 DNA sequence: TGTGCCAGCAGCCTGCTTCCAGGCACTTACGAGCAGTACTTC. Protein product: CASSLLPGTYEQYF.

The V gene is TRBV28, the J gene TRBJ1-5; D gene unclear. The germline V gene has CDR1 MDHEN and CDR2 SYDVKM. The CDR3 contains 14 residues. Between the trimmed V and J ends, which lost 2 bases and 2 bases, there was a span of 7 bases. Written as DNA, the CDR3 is TGTGCCAGCAGTTTAATGGGAGGCAATCAGCCCCAGCATTTT. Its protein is CASSLMGGNQPQHF.

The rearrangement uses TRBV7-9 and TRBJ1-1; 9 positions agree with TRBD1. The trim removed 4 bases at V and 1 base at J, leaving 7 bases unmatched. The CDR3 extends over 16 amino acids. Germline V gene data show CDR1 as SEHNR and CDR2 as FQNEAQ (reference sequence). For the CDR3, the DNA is TGTGCCAGCAGCTCCACGGACAGGGGCGGGAACACTGAAGCTTTCTTT. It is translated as CASSSTDRGGNTEAFF.

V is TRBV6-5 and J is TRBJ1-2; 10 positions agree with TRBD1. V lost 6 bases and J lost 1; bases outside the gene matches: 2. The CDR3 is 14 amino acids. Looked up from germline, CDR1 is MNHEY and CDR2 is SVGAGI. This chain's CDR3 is CASRGQGRNYGYTF. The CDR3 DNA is TGTGCCAGCAGGGGACAGGGGCGTAACTATGGCTACACCTTC.

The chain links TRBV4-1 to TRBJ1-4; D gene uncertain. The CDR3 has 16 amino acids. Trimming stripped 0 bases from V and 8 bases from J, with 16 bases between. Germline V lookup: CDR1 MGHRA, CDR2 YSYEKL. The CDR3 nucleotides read TGCGCCAGCAGCCAAGAGGCCGGGGTTGTATGGGAAAAACTGTTTTTT. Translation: CASSQEAGVVWEKLFF.

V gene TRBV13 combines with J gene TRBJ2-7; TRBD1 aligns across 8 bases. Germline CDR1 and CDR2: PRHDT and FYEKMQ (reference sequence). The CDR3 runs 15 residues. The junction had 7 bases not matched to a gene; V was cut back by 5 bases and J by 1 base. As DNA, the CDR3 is TGTGCCAGCAGCCACACCCAGGGGGCATCCTACGAGCAGTACTTC. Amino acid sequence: CASSHTQGASYEQYF. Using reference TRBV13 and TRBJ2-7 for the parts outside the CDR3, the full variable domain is AAGVIQSPRHLIKEKRETATLKCYPIPRHDTVYWYQQGPGQDPQFLISFYEKMQSDKGSIPDRFSAQQFSDYHSELNMSSLELGDSALYFCASSHTQGASYEQYFGPGTRLTVT.

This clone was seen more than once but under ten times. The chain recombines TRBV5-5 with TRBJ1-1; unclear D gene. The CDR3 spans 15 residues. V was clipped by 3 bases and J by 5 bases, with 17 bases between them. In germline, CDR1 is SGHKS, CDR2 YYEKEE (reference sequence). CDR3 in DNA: TGTGCCAGCAGCTCTACGTCGGGATTGGGTACTGAAGCTTTCTTT. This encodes CASSSTSGLGTEAFF.

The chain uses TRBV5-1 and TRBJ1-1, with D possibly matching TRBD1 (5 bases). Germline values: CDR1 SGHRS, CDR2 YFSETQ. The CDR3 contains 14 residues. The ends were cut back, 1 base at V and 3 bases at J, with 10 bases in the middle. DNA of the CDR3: TGCGCCAGCAGCTTGTGGGGGATTGACACTGAAGCTTTCTTT. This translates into CASSLWGIDTEAFF.

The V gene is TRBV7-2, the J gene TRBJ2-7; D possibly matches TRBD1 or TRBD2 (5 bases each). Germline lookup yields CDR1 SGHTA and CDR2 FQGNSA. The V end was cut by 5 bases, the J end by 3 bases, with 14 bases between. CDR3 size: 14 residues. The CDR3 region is CASSAAGTIYEQYF. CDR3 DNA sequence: TGTGCCAGCAGCGCAGCCGGGACGATCTACGAGCAGTACTTC.

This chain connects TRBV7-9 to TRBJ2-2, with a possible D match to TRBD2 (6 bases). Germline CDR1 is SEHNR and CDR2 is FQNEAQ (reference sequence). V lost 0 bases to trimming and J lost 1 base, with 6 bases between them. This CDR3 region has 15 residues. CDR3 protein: CASSLASGNTGELFF. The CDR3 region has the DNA TGTGCCAGCAGCTTAGCTAGCGGGAACACCGGGGAGCTGTTTTTT.

Here the CDR3 reads CTSSFLHTGGQPQHF. The CDR3, as DNA: TGTACCAGCAGCTTTCTTCACACGGGGGGGCAGCCCCAGCATTTT. The J gene is TRBJ1-5, the V gene TRBV7-2; tentatively, D is TRBD1 (5 bases). Trimming removed 3 bases from V and 7 bases from J, with 16 bases in between. The CDR3 has 15 amino acids. From germline, CDR1 is SGHTA and CDR2 FQGNSA.

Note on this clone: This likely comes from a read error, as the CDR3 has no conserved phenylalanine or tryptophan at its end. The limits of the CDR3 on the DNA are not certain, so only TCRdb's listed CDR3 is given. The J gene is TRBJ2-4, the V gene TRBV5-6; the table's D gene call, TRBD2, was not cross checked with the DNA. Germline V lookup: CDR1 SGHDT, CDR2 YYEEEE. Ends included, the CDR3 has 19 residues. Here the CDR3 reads CASSLGGGHPADLSSGRKS.

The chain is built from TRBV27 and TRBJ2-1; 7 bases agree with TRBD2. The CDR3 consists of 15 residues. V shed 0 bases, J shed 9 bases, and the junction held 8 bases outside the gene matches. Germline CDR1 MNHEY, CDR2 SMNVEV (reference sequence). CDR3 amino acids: CASSLSPGAGLEQFF. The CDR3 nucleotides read TGTGCCAGCAGTTTATCACCGGGAGCGGGGCTTGAGCAGTTCTTC.

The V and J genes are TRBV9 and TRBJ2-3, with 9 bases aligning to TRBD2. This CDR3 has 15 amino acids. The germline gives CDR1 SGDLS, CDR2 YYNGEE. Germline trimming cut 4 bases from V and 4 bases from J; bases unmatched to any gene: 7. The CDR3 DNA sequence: TGTGCCAGCAGCTTCGTAGCGGGAGCTTCAGATACGCAGTATTTT. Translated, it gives CASSFVAGASDTQYF.

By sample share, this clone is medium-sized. The CDR3 coding sequence is TGTGCCAACAGACAGGATGATAACTATGGCTACACCTTC. It encodes CANRQDDNYGYTF. The V and J genes are TRBV2 and TRBJ1-2, with D possibly being TRBD1 (6 bases). V shed 10 bases and J shed 1 base, with 13 bases lying between them. Per germline, CDR1 SNHLY and CDR2 FYNNEI. The CDR3 totals 13 residues.

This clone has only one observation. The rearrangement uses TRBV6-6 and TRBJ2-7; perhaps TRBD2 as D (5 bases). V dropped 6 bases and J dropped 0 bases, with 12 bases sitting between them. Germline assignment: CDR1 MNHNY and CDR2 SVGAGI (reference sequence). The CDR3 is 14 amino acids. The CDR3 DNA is TGTGCCAGCAGGAGGCGGGCTACCTCCTACGAGCAGTACTTC. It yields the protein CASRRRATSYEQYF.

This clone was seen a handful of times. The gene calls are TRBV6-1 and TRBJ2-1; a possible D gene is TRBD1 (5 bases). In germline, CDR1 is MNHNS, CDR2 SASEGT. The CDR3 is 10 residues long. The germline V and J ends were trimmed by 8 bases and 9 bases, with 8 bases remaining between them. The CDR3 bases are TGTGCCAGCGAAAGGGGTGAGCAGTTCTTC. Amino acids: CASERGEQFF.

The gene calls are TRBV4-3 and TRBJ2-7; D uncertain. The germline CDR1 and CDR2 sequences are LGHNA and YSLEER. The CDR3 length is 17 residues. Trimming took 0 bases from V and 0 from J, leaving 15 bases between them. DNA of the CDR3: TGCGCCAGCAGCCAAGATCTTATGACCTCGGTCTCCTACGAGCAGTACTTC. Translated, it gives CASSQDLMTSVSYEQYF.

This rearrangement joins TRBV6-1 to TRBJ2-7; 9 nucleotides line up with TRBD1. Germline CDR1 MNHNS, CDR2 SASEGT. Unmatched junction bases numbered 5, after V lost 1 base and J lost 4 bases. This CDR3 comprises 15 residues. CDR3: CASSEDGTGLYEQYF. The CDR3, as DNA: TGTGCCAGCAGTGAAGATGGGACAGGGTTGTACGAGCAGTACTTC.

The CDR3 loop reads CASSLGADYSTDTQYF. The DNA for the CDR3 is TGTGCCAGCAGCTTAGGAGCGGACTATAGCACAGATACGCAGTATTTT. The chain combines TRBV7-2 with TRBJ2-3; tentatively, D is TRBD2 (6 bases). Trimming shortened V by 1 base and J by 0 bases, and 11 bases separated the two germline ends. This CDR3 has 16 amino acids. Germline CDR1 and CDR2: SGHTA and FQGNSA.

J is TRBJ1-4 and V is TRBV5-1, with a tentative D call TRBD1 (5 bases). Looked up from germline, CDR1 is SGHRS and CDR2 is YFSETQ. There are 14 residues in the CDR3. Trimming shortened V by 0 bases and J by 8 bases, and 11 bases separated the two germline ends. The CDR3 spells CASSLEGYWEKLFF. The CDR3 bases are TGCGCCAGCAGCTTGGAGGGGTATTGGGAAAAACTGTTTTTT.

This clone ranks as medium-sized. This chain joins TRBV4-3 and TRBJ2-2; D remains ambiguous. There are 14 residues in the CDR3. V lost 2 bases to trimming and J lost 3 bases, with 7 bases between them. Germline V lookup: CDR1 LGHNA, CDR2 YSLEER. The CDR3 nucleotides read TGCGCCAGCAGCCAATGGGAAGACACCGGGGAGCTGTTTTTT. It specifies CASSQWEDTGELFF.

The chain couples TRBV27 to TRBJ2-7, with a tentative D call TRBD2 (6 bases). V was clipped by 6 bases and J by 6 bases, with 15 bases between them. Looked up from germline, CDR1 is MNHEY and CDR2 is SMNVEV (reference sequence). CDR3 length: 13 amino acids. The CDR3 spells CASRAGGSSEQYF. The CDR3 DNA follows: TGTGCCAGCAGGGCTGGGGGGAGTTCCGAGCAGTACTTC.

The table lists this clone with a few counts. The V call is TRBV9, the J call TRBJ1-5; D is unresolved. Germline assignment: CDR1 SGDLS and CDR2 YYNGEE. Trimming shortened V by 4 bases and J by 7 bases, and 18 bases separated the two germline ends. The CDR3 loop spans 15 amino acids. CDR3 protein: CASSLEGRSIQPQHF. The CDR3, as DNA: TGTGCCAGCAGCCTCGAAGGTCGATCAATCCAGCCCCAGCATTTT.

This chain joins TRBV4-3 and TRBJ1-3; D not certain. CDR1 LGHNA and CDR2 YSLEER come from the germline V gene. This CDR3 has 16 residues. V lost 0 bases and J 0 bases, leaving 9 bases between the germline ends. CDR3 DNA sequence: TGCGCCAGCAGCCAAGAAAAAGCGAACTCTGGAAACACCATATATTTT. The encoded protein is CASSQEKANSGNTIYF.